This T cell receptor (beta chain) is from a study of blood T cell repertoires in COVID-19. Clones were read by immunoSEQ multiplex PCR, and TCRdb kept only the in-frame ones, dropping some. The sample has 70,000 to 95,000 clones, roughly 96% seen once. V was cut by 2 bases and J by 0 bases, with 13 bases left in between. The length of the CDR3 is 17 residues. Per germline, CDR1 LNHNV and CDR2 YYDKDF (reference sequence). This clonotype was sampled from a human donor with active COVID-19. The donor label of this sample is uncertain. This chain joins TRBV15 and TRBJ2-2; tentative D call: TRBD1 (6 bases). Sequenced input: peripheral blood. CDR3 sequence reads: CATSRLRGKPNTGELFF. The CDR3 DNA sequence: TGTGCCACCAGCAGATTGAGGGGGAAACCGAACACCGGGGAGCTGTTTTTT.